Each of the 6 T cell receptor beta chains below was sequenced from the same sample in a study of T cell changes during pregnancy in multiple sclerosis. The protocol was immunoSEQ multiplex PCR, while the TCRdb copy is restricted to in-frame clones and leaves out a portion. The sample consists of some 99,000 clones, around 93% of them appearing once. The sequencing here drew on peripheral blood, taken after pregnancy. Receptors were obtained from a female donor with multiple sclerosis, enrolled in a pregnancy study.

J is TRBJ2-7 and V is TRBV25-1, with 9 positions matching TRBD1. CDR3 length equals 13 residues. Unmatched junction bases numbered 2, after V lost 5 bases and J lost 3 bases. CDR1 is MGHDK, CDR2 SYGVNS, per germline. The CDR3 spells CASSRQGGYEQYF. CDR3 DNA sequence: TGTGCCAGCAGTAGACAGGGGGGCTACGAGCAGTACTTC.

The rearrangement links TRBV30 to TRBJ1-3; maybe TRBD1 (6 bases). The V gene's germline CDR1 is GTSNPN and CDR2 SVGIG (reference sequence). There are 12 residues in the CDR3. Trimming stripped 3 bases from V and 4 bases from J, with 7 bases between. CDR3 nucleotides: TGTGCCTGGAGCGACAGGGGAAACACCATATATTTT. Translating it yields CAWSDRGNTIYF.

This chain links TRBV27 with TRBJ2-5; 7 bases agree with TRBD2. Per germline, CDR1 MNHEY and CDR2 SMNVEV (reference sequence). The CDR3 has 14 residues. The trim removed 3 bases at V and 5 bases at J, leaving 6 bases unmatched. The CDR3 reads CASSLGGPFETQYF. The CDR3 bases are TGTGCCAGCAGTTTGGGAGGGCCCTTCGAGACCCAGTACTTC.

The J gene is TRBJ2-7, the V gene TRBV4-3; 9 bases are shared with TRBD2. Germline V gene sequence: CDR1 LGHNA, CDR2 YSLEER. This CDR3 contains 17 residues. J lost 0 bases, V lost 4 bases, and 10 bases had no gene match. Here the CDR3 reads CASSPSYSGRSSYEQYF. As DNA, the CDR3 is TGCGCCAGCAGCCCGTCTTATAGCGGGAGAAGCTCCTACGAGCAGTACTTC.

This sequence joins TRBV28 and TRBJ1-2; maybe TRBD1 (6 bases). The CDR3 has 15 amino acids. V was trimmed by 4 bases and J by 4 bases, leaving 16 bases between them. Germline V gene sequence: CDR1 MDHEN, CDR2 SYDVKM. CDR3 sequence: CASSSQGLQGYGYTF. The CDR3 DNA follows: TGTGCCAGCAGTTCACAGGGCCTTCAGGGCTATGGCTACACCTTC.

The rearrangement links TRBV4-3 to TRBJ1-2; no reliable D call. V lost 5 bases and J 8 bases, leaving 27 bases between the germline ends. Per germline, CDR1 LGHNA and CDR2 YSLEER. This CDR3 comprises 17 residues. CDR3 in DNA: TGCGCCAGCAGCGACGGTGGATTGTCAGGCCACCCCTGGGGCTACACCTTC. Protein product: CASSDGGLSGHPWGYTF.